The present entry profiles one T cell receptor beta chain with its context. The target antigen is unknown. The sample comes from a study of blood T cells in healthy people across ages. Study information: Template-switching capture recovered about one barcoded beta molecule per two T cells.

Germline V gives CDR1 SGHVS, CDR2 FQNEAQ. This CDR3 is 14 amino acids long. The V end lost 2 bases, the J end lost 5 bases, and 13 bases lay between the germline ends. Combining a sample-barcoded 5' primer with a J-beta primer mix, a second PCR ran for roughly 7 to 12 cycles. Each sample provided no less than 2.5 million CDR3-containing paired-end reads. In TCRdb, the 5' RACE reads were re-called with MiXCR into one record per CDR3 protein. The data contain about 1,400,000 distinct CDR3 sequences, about 40% of them singletons. Study-level points and caveats: More naive CD4+ cells and higher diversity marked long-lived donors relative to aged donors.

The sequencing input was blood. The chain links TRBV7-8 to TRBJ2-7; a weak D match, TRBD1 (6 bases). This sequence was found in a woman aged 18-35 years in good health. The CDR3 spells CASSLWGPENEQYF. The CDR3 coding sequence is TGTGCCAGCAGCTTATGGGGGCCCGAGAACGAGCAGTACTTC.